This entry is about one T cell receptor (beta chain). Its antigen is unknown. The data were taken from a study of CD8 T cells in ankylosing spondylitis. Regarding the study as a whole: Seemingly distinctive of ankylosing spondylitis blood was a TCR beta motif formed by eight highly homologous variants. Reportedly, significant enrichment of disease-linked clones occurred in matched ankylosing spondylitis synovial fluid. Disease-associated clonotypes exhibited CD8+ identity and were relatively infrequent in peripheral blood. Reactive arthritis synovial fluid and blood were previously reported to contain some motif variants.

Each TCR beta library was made by quantitative 5'-RACE that incorporated molecular barcodes. Using its own MiXCR run on the 5' RACE reads, TCRdb lists one record per CDR3 protein. This sample has 500,000 to 550,000 distinct CDR3 sequences, with over 9.5% found just once. This TCR derives from a male donor with ankylosing spondylitis. The source material was blood, either unsorted or a sorted T cell fraction (not recorded which).

As DNA, the CDR3 is TGTGCCAGCAGCTTAATAGGACAAGCCGCTGAAGCTTTCTTT. It specifies CASSLIGQAAEAFF. The chain recombines TRBV7-8 with TRBJ1-1; D is perhaps TRBD1 (5 bases). The CDR3 totals 14 residues. The V end lost 2 bases, the J end lost 6 bases, and 13 bases lay between the germline ends. The V gene's germline CDR1 is SGHVS and CDR2 FQNEAQ.